The present T cell receptor beta chain was sequenced within a study of control samples from healthy donors and cancer patients. Germline CDR1 reads LNHDA; CDR2 reads SQIVND (reference sequence). The CDR3 is 15 amino acids. Trimming shortened V by 5 bases and J by 3 bases, and 13 bases separated the two germline ends. The table came from immunoSEQ multiplex PCR; TCRdb's copy has only in-frame clones and leaves some out. The sample gives about 130,000 clones, 85% to 95% of which show up once; over 0.5% is in the top ten. This chain joins TRBV19 and TRBJ1-4; a weak D match, TRBD1 (5 bases). The source is a man aged 80 or over with head and neck cancer. The material sequenced was PBMCs. The CDR3 here is CASSPGWGSNEKLFF. The CDR3 DNA reads as TGTGCCAGTAGTCCTGGTTGGGGGTCTAATGAAAAACTGTTTTTT.